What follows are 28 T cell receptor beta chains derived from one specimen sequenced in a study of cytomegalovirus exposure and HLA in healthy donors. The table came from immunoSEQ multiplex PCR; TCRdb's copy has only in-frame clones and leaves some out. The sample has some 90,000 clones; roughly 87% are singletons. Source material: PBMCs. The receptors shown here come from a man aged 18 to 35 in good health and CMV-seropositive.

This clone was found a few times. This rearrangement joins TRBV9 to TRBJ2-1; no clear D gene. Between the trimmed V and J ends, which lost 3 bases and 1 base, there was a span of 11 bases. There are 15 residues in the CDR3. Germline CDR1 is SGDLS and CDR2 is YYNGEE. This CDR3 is CASSATPWSYNEQFF. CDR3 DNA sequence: TGTGCCAGCAGCGCAACTCCGTGGTCCTACAATGAGCAGTTCTTC.

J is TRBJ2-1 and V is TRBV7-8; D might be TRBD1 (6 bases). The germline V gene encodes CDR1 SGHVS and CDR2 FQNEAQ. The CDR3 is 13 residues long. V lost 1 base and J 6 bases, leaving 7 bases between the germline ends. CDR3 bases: TGTGCCAGCAGCTTAGTAGGGGGCAATGAGCAGTTCTTC. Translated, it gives CASSLVGGNEQFF.

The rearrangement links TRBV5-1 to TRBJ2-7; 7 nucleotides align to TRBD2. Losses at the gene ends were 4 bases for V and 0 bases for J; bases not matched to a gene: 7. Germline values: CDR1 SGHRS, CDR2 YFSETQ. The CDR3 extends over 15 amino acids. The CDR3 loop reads CASSPGEGSSYEQYF. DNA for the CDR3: TGCGCCAGCAGCCCCGGGGAGGGATCCTCCTACGAGCAGTACTTC.

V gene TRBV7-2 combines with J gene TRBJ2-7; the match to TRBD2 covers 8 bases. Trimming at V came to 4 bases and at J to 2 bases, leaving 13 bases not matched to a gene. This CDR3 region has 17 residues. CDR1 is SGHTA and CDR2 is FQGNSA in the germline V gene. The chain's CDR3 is CASSSFLIREGTYEQYF. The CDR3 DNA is TGTGCCAGCAGCTCCTTCCTCATTCGGGAGGGAACCTACGAGCAGTACTTC.

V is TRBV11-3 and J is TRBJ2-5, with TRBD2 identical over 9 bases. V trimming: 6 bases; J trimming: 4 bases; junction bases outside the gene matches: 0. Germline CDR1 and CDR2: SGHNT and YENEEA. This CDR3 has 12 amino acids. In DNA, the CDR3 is TGTGCCAGCAGAGCGGGAGGAGAGACCCAGTACTTC. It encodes CASRAGGETQYF.

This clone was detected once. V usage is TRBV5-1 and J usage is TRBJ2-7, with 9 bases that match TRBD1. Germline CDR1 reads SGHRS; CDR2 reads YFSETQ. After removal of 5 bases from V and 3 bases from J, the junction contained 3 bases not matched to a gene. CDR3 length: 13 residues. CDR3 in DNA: TGCGCCAGCAGGGGGACAGGGCACTACGAGCAGTACTTC. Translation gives CASRGTGHYEQYF.

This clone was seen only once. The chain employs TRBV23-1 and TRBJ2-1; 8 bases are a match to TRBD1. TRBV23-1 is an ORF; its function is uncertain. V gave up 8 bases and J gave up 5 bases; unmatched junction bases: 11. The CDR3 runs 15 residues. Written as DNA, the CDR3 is TGCGCCAGCTCCCACGCGAGACAGGGGAACAATGAGCAGTTCTTC. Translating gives CASSHARQGNNEQFF.

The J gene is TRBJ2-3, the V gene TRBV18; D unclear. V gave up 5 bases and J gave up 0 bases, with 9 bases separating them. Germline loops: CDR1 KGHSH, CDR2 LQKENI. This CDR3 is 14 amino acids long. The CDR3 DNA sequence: TGTGCCAGCTCAGCCTCGGTTAGCACAGATACGCAGTATTTT. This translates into CASSASVSTDTQYF.

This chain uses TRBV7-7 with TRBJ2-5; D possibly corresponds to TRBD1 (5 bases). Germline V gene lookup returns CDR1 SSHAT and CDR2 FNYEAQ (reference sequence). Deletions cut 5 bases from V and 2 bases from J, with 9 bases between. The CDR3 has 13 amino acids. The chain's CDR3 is CASSRDSQETQYF. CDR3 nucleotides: TGTGCCAGCAGCCGCGACAGTCAAGAGACCCAGTACTTC.

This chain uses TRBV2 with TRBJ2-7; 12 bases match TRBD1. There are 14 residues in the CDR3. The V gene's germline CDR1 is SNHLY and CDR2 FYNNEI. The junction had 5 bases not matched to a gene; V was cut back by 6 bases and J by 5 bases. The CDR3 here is CASSAGTGGDEQYF. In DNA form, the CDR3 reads TGTGCCAGCAGCGCCGGGACAGGGGGCGACGAGCAGTACTTC.

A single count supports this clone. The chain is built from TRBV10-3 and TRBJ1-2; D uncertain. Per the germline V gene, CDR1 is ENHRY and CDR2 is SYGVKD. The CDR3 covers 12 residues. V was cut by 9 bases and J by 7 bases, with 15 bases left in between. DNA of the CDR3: TGTGCCATAGATACATTAATTGGTGGCTACACCTTC. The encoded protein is CAIDTLIGGYTF.

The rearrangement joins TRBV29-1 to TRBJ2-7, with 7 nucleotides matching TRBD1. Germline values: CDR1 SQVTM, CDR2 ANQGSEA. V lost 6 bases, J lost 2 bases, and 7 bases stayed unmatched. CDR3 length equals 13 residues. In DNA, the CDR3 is TGCAGCGTAGAGACAGGGATCCCCTACGAGCAGTACTTC. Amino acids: CSVETGIPYEQYF.

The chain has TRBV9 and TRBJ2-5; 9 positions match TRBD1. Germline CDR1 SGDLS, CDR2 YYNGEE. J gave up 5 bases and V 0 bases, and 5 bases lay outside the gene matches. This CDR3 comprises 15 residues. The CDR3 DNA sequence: TGTGCCAGCAGCGTAGTTGGGACAGGGAGCGAGACCCAGTACTTC. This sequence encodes CASSVVGTGSETQYF.

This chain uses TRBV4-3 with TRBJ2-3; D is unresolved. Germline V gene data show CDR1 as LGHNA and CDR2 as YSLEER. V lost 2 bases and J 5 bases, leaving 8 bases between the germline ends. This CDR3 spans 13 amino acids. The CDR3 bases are TGCGCCAGCAGCCAAAGACCTAGAGATACGCAGTATTTT. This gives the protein CASSQRPRDTQYF.

The CDR3 DNA follows: TGTGCCAGCAGTGTAGGGGCGGTATCAGATACGCAGTATTTT. Translated, it gives CASSVGAVSDTQYF. This chain connects TRBV7-3 to TRBJ2-3; a possible D gene is TRBD1 (5 bases). The CDR3 length is 14 residues. The V gene's germline CDR1 is SGHTA and CDR2 FQGTGA. The V end was cut by 6 bases, the J end by 4 bases, with 14 bases between.

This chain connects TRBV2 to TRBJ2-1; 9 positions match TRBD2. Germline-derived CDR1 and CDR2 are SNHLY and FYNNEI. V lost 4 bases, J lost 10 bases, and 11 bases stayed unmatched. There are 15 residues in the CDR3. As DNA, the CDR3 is TGTGCCAGCAGTGGCTCTAGCGGGGCGGGGAGAGAGCAGTTCTTC. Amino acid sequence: CASSGSSGAGREQFF.

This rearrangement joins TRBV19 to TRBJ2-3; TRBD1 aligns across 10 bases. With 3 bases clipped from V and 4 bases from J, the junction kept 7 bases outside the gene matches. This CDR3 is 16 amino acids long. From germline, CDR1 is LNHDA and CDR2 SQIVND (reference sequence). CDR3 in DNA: TGTGCCAGTAGTATTTACGAGACAGGGGGCGCAGATACGCAGTATTTT. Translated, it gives CASSIYETGGADTQYF.

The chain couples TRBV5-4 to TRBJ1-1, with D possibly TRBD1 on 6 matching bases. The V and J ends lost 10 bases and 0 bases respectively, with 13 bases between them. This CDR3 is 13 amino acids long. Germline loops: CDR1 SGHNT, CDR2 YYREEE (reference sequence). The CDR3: CAAKQGMNTEAFF. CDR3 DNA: TGTGCCGCCAAACAGGGAATGAACACTGAAGCTTTCTTT.

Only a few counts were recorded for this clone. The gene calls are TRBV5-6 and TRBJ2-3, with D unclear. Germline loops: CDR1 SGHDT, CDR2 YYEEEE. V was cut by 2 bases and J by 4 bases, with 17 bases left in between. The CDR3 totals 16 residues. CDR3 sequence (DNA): TGTGCCAGCAGCTTTCTCCCAACCACATTCGCAGATACGCAGTATTTT. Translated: CASSFLPTTFADTQYF.

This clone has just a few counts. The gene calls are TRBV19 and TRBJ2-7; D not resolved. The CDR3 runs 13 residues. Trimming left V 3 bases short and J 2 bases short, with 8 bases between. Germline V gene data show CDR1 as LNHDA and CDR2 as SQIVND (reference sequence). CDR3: CASSIARPYEQYF. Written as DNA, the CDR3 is TGTGCCAGTAGTATCGCCAGGCCCTACGAGCAGTACTTC.

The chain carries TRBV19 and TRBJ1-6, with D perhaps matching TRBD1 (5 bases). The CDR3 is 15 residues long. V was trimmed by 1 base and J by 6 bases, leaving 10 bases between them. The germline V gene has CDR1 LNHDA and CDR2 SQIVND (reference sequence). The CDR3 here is CASSIAQAPNSPLHF. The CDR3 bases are TGTGCCAGTAGTATAGCACAGGCACCTAATTCACCCCTCCACTTT. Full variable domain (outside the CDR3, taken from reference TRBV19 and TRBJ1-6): DGGITQSPKYLFRKEGQNVTLSCEQNLNHDAMYWYRQDPGQGLRLIYYSQIVNDFQKGDIAEGYSVSREKKESFPLTVTSAQKNPTAFYLCASSIAQAPNSPLHFGNGTRLTVT.

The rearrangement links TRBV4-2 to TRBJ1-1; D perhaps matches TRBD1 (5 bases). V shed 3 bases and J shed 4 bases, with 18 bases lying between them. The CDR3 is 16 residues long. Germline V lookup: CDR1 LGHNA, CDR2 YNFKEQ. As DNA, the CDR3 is TGTGCCAGCAGCCACCCCATGCTTGGCAGGGCCACTGAAGCTTTCTTT. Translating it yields CASSHPMLGRATEAFF.

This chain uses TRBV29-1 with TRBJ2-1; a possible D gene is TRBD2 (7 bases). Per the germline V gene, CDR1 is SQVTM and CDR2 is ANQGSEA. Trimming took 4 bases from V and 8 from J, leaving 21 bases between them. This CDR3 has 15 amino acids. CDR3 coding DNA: TGCAGCGTTGGTGGGAGGGGGGGTTCCTCCGATGAGCAGTTCTTC. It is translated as CSVGGRGGSSDEQFF.

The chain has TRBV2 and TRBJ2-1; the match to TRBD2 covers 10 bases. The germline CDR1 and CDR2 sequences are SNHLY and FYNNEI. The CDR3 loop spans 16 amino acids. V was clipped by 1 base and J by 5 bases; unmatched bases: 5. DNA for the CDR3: TGTGCCAGCAGTGAAGGGCTAGCGGGGGACAACAATGAGCAGTTCTTC. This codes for CASSEGLAGDNNEQFF.

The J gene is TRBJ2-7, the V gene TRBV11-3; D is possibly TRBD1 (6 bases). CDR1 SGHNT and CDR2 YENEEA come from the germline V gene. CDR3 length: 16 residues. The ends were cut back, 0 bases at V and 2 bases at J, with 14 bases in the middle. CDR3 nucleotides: TGTGCCAGCAGCTTAGATTTGGGGGCGAACACCTACGAGCAGTACTTC. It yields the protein CASSLDLGANTYEQYF.

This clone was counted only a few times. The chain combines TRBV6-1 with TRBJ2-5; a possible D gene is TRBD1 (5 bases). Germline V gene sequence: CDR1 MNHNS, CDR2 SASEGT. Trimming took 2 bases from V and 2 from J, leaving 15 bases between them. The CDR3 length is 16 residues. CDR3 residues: CASSESTALVQETQYF. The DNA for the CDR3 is TGTGCCAGCAGTGAATCGACAGCACTTGTACAAGAGACCCAGTACTTC.

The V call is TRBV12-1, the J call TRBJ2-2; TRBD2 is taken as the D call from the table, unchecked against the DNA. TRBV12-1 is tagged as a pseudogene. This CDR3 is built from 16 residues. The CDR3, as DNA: TGTGCCAGCAGCGTTAGACTAGCGGGAGGGGCCGGGGAGCTGTTTTTT. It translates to CASSVRLAGGAGELFF.

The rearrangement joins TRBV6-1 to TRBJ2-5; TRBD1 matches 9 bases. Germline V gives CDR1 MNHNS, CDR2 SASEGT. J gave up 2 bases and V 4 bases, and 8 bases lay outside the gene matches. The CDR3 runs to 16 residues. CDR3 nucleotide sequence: TGTGCCAGCAGTGTAGGGGGACAGGGCCTACAAGAGACCCAGTACTTC. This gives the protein CASSVGGQGLQETQYF.